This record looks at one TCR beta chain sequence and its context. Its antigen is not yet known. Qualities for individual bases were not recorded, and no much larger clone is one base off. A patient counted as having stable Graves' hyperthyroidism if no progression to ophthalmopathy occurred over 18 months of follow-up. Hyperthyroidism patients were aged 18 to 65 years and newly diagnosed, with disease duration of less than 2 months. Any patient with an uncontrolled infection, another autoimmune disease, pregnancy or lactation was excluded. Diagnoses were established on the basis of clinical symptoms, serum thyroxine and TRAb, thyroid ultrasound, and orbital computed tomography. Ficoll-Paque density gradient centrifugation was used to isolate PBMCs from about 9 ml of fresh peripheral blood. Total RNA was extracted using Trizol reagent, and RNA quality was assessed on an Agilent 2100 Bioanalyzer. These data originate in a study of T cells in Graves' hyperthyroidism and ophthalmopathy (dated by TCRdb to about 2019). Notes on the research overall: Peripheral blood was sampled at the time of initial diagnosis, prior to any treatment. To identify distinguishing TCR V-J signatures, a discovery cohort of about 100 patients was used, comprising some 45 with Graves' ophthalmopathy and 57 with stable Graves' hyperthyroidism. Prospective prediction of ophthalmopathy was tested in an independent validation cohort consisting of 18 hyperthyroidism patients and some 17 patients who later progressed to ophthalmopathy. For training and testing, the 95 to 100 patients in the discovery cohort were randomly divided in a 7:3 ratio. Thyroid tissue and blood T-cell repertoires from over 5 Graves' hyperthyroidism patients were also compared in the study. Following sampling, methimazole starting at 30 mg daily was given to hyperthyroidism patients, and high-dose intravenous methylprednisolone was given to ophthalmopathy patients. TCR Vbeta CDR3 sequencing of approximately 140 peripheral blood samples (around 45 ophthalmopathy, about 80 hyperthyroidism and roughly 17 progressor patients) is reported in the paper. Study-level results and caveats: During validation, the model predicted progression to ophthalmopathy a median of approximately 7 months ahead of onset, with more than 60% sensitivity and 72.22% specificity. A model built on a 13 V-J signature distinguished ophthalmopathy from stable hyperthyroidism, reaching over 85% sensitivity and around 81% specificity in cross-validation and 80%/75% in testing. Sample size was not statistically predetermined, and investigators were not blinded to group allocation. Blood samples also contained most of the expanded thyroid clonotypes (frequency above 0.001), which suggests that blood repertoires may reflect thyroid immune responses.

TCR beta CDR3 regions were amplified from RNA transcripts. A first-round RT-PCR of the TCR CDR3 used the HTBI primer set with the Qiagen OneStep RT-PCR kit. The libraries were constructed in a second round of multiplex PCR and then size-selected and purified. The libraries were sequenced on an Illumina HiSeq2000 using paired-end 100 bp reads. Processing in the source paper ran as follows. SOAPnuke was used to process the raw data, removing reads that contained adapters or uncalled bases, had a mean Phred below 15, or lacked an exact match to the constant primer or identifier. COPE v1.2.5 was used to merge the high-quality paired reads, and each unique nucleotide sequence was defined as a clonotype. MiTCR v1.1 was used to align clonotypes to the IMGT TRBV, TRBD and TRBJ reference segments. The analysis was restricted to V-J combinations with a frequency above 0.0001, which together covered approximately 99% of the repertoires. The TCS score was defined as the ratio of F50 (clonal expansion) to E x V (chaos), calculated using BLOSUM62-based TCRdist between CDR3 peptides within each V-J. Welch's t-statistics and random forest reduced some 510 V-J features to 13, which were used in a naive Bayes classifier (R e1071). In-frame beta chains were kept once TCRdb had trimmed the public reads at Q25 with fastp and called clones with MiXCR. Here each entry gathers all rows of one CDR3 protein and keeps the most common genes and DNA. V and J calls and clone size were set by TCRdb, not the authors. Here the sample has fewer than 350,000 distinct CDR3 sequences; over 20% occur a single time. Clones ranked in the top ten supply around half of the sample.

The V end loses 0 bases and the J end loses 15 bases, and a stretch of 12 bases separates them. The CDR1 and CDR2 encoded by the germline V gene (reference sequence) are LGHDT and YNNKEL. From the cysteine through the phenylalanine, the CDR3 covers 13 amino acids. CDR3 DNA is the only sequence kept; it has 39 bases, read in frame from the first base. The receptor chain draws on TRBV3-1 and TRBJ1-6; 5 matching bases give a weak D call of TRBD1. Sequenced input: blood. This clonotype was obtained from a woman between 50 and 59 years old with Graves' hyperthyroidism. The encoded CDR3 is CASSQDWGFRLHF. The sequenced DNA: TGTGCCAGCAGCCAAGATTGGGGGTTTCGCCTCCACTTT.